The clone carrying this T cell receptor beta chain was seen a single time. Its specificity is unknown. This entry comes from a study of shared clonotypes between healthy human individuals. Sequencing was performed with immunoSEQ multiplex PCR; in TCRdb, only in-frame clones are kept and a portion is missing. The profile shows about 100,000 clones, around 68% of them singletons. Study conclusions and caveats: Relative to memory subsets, naive subsets generally showed larger estimated richness. Few donors restricted represented genetic and exposure-history diversity.

V lost 11 bases, J lost 3 bases, and 5 bases stayed unmatched. The length of the CDR3 is 14 residues. CDR1 and CDR2 from the germline V gene are SNHLY and FYNNEI. The source of this sequence is a woman aged 25 to 45 in good health. Sequences were obtained from memory CD8+ T cells sorted from blood. Sample subset: CD45RO+ cells pooled with CCR7-negative TemRA cells. This chain joins TRBV2 and TRBJ2-2; 11 nucleotides align to TRBD1. The CDR3 DNA reads TGTGCCTGCCGGGACAGGGGGTACACCGGGGAGCTGTTTTTT. It translates to CACRDRGYTGELFF.